This is a list of T cell receptor beta chains from one sample in a study of beta chain features in type 1 diabetes. Assay: immunoSEQ multiplex PCR; the TCRdb copy retains only in-frame clones and omits some. The sample shows about 340,000 clones, 9.3% of them seen only once. Sequencing was carried out using central memory CD4+ T cells from blood. Receptor source: a man aged 25-45 years with type 1 diabetes. Each CDR3 is given with its conserved first and last residue. The D gene is left open where the match is weak. Rows give clone size only sometimes, using once, few, many, or a class for an expanded clone.

v_gene: TRBV7-2; d_gene: .; j_gene: TRBJ2-3; abundance: .; CDR3nt: TGTGCCAGCAGCTTAACCGACACTAGCACAGATACGCAGTATTTT; CDR3aa: CASSLTDTSTDTQYF
v_gene: TRBV2; d_gene: TRBD1; j_gene: TRBJ1-2; abundance: .; CDR3nt: TGTGCCAGCACCGGACAGGGGGTGGGTTATGGCTACACCTTC; CDR3aa: CASTGQGVGYGYTF
v_gene: TRBV5-6; d_gene: .; j_gene: TRBJ2-7; abundance: few; CDR3nt: TGTGCCAGCAGCGTGCGTGGCACCTCCTACGAGCAGTACTTC; CDR3aa: CASSVRGTSYEQYF
v_gene: TRBV27; d_gene: .; j_gene: TRBJ2-7; abundance: .; CDR3nt: TGTGCCAGCAGTTTTTCCTCTAGCGACTACGAGCAGTACTTC; CDR3aa: CASSFSSSDYEQYF
v_gene: TRBV11-2; d_gene: .; j_gene: TRBJ2-7; abundance: .; CDR3nt: TGTGCCAGCAGCTTAAGCAGGGCTATAGGCTACGAGCAGTACTTC; CDR3aa: CASSLSRAIGYEQYF
v_gene: TRBV5-1; d_gene: .; j_gene: TRBJ1-6; abundance: .; CDR3nt: TGCGCCAGCAGCTTGGGAGCACAGAGCTCCTATAATTCACCCCTCCACTTT; CDR3aa: CASSLGAQSSYNSPLHF
v_gene: TRBV29-1; d_gene: TRBD1; j_gene: TRBJ2-3; abundance: few; CDR3nt: TGCAGCGTTTCTTTCGACAGGGGGCCGCTAACAGATACGCAGTATTTT; CDR3aa: CSVSFDRGPLTDTQYF
v_gene: TRBV29-1; d_gene: .; j_gene: TRBJ1-2; abundance: .; CDR3nt: TGCAGCGTTGGGGTATACGATGGCTACACCTTC; CDR3aa: CSVGVYDGYTF
v_gene: TRBV6-6; d_gene: TRBD1; j_gene: TRBJ2-7; abundance: .; CDR3nt: TGTGCCAGCAGTTACGGGGGACAGGCCCCCGAGCAGTACTTC; CDR3aa: CASSYGGQAPEQYF
v_gene: TRBV28; d_gene: .; j_gene: TRBJ2-5; abundance: .; CDR3nt: TGTGCCAGCAGTCAGGGGAAGGAGACCCAGTACTTC; CDR3aa: CASSQGKETQYF
v_gene: TRBV5-1; d_gene: TRBD2; j_gene: TRBJ2-3; abundance: few; CDR3nt: TGCGCCAGCAGGAGACAAGCGGGGGGCCGGGATACGCAGTATTTT; CDR3aa: CASRRQAGGRDTQYF
v_gene: TRBV4-1; d_gene: .; j_gene: TRBJ2-7; abundance: .; CDR3nt: TGCGCCAGCAGCCCTCCGGGAGATTTGCCCTACGAGCAGTACTTC; CDR3aa: CASSPPGDLPYEQYF
v_gene: TRBV7-2; d_gene: TRBD1; j_gene: TRBJ2-4; abundance: few; CDR3nt: TGTGCCAGCAGCTTAGGGACAGGGATGGGAGTCAAAAACATTCAGTACTTC; CDR3aa: CASSLGTGMGVKNIQYF
v_gene: TRBV7-8; d_gene: .; j_gene: TRBJ2-2; abundance: .; CDR3nt: TGTGCCAGCAGCTTAACTGCTAGCAGCAACACCGGGGAGCTGTTTTTT; CDR3aa: CASSLTASSNTGELFF
v_gene: TRBV30; d_gene: TRBD2; j_gene: TRBJ2-3; abundance: .; CDR3nt: TGTGCCTGGGGCAGCGGGGAGGGAAGGCAGTATTTT; CDR3aa: CAWGSGEGRQYF
v_gene: TRBV4-1; d_gene: TRBD1; j_gene: TRBJ1-2; abundance: few; CDR3nt: TGCGCCAGCAGCCAAGATTCAGGGGGGCGGGGCTACACCTTC; CDR3aa: CASSQDSGGRGYTF
v_gene: TRBV7-2; d_gene: TRBD1; j_gene: TRBJ2-5; abundance: few; CDR3nt: TGTGCCAGCAGCTTATTCCGGACAGGGGGAGAGACCCAGTACTTC; CDR3aa: CASSLFRTGGETQYF